This T cell receptor beta chain was observed in a study of cytomegalovirus exposure and HLA in healthy donors. General observations from the study: Cytomegalovirus-associated status was assigned to about 180 TCR beta chains. An analysis that was carried out later associated about 17,000 TCR beta sequences with HLA alleles at 0.05 false discovery rate.

This clone has only a few counts. Its target is not known. The CDR3 covers 11 residues. The V end lost 7 bases, the J end lost 3 bases, and 7 bases lay between the germline ends. PCR was performed using 60 Vbeta and 13 Jbeta primers. Some clones are missing from TCRdb's copy, which holds only in-frame ones; the method was immunoSEQ multiplex PCR. In the table there are 35,000 to 55,000 clones, approximately 47% of which are singletons. The chain couples TRBV6-7 to TRBJ2-7; D not certain. TRBV6-7 is marked as an open reading frame, function uncertain. Sequenced: PBMCs. This clonotype was sampled from a man aged 55 to 70 in good health and CMV-seronegative. CDR3 loop: CASTPVYEQYF. CDR3 DNA: TGTGCCAGCACCCCCGTCTACGAGCAGTACTTC.